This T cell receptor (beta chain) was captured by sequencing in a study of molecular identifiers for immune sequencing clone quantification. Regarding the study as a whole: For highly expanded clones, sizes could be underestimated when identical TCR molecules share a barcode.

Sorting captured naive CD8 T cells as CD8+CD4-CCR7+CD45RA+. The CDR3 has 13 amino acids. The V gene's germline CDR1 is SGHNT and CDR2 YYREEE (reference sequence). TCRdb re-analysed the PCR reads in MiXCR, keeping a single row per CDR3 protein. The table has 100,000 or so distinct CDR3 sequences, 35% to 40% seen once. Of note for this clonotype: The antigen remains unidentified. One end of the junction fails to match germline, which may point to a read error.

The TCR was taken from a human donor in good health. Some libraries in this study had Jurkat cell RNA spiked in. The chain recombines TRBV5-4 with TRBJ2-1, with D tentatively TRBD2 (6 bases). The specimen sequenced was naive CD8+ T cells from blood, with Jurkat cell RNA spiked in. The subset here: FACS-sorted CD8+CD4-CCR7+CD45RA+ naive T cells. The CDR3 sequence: CSSKRLTGEEQFF. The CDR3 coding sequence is TGTTCCAGCAAGCGTCTAACGGGAGAAGAGCAGTTCTTC. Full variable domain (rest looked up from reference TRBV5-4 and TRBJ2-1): ETGVTQSPTHLIKTRGQQVTLRCSSQSGHNTVSWYQQALGQGPQFIFQYYREEENGRGNFPPRFSGLQFPNYSSELNVNALELDDSALYLCSSKRLTGEEQFFGPGTRLTVL.